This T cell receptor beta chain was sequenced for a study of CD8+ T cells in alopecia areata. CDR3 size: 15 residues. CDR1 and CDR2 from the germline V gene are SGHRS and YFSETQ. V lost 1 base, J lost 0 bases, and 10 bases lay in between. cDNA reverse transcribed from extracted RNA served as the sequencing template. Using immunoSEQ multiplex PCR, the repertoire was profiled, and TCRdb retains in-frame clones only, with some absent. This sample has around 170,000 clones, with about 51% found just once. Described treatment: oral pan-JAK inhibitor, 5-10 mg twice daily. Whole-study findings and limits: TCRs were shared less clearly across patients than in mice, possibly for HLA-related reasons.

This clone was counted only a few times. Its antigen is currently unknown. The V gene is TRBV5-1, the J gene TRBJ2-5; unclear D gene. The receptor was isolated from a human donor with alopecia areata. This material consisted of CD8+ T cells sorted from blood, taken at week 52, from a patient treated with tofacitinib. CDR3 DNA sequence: TGCGCCAGCAGCTTGATAGGCAGCCACCAAGAGACCCAGTACTTC. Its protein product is CASSLIGSHQETQYF.